This is a list of T cell receptor beta chains from one sample in a study of CD8+ T cells in alopecia areata. Sequencing used immunoSEQ multiplex PCR; TCRdb keeps in-frame clones, though not all of them. The table includes more than 110,000 clones, around 58% detected once. The sample consisted of CD4+ T cells sorted from blood, taken at week 0. The receptors originated from a human donor with alopecia areata. Both conserved end residues are part of each CDR3. D genes are given only for firm matches. Clone size, where shown, is once, few, many, or a class for clones that have expanded.

v_call	clone_size	d_call	j_call	cdr3_aa	cdr3_nt
TRBV25-1	.	.	TRBJ1-4	CASSAETAVRLFF	TGTGCCAGCAGTGCCGAGACGGCCGTACGTCTGTTTTTT
TRBV7-9	.	.	TRBJ1-5	CASSRGGNQPQHF	TGTGCCAGCAGCCGAGGAGGAAATCAGCCCCAGCATTTT
TRBV10-3	.	TRBD1	TRBJ1-2	CATTGSVEYGYTF	TGTGCCACGACAGGGTCGGTAGAGTATGGCTACACCTTC
TRBV5-1	.	.	TRBJ2-2	CASSLEAGNTGELFF	TGCGCCAGCAGCTTGGAGGCAGGGAACACCGGGGAGCTGTTTTTT
TRBV29-1	few	.	TRBJ1-2	CSVELENTF	TGCAGCGTTGAACTGGAGAACACCTTC
TRBV5-4	.	.	TRBJ2-1	CASSLAGGAYNEQFF	TGTGCCAGCAGCTTGGCCGGGGGTGCCTACAATGAGCAGTTCTTC
TRBV4-2	.	.	TRBJ2-2	CASSLVGALNTGELFF	TGTGCCAGCAGCCTAGTGGGGGCCCTGAACACCGGGGAGCTGTTTTTT
TRBV29-1	.	.	TRBJ2-3	CSVAPGRSQYF	TGCAGCGTTGCCCCGGGACGATCGCAGTATTTT
TRBV5-1	once	.	TRBJ2-7	CASSLVAGSIAYEQYF	TGCGCCAGCAGCTTGGTGGCGGGGTCCATCGCCTACGAGCAGTACTTC
TRBV14	.	.	TRBJ2-3	CASSQMPDTQYF	TGTGCCAGCAGCCAAATGCCAGATACGCAGTATTTT
TRBV4-3	.	.	TRBJ1-2	CASSQEENRVYGYTF	TGCGCCAGCAGCCAAGAAGAAAACAGGGTCTATGGCTACACCTTC
TRBV5-1	.	.	TRBJ2-5	CASSLGQTIQETQYF	TGCGCCAGCAGCCTCGGACAGACCATCCAAGAGACCCAGTACTTC
TRBV4-3	.	.	TRBJ2-1	CASSQQGFFYNEQFF	TGCGCCAGCAGCCAGCAGGGATTCTTCTACAATGAGCAGTTCTTC
TRBV7-2	.	TRBD2	TRBJ2-5	CASSSGPGEGTQYF	TGTGCCAGCAGCTCAGGACCGGGGGAGGGGACCCAGTACTTC
TRBV7-6	.	.	TRBJ2-7	CASSLTAGEQYF	TGTGCCAGCAGCTTGACAGCAGGCGAGCAGTACTTC
TRBV5-1	.	TRBD2	TRBJ2-5	CASSSGRASGGRRETQYF	TGCGCCAGCAGCTCTGGGAGGGCTAGCGGGGGACGGCGAGAGACCCAGTACTTC
TRBV5-1	.	TRBD1	TRBJ1-1	CASSWGWGQMNTEAFF	TGCGCCAGCAGCTGGGGGTGGGGACAGATGAACACTGAAGCTTTCTTT
TRBV30	few	.	TRBJ1-1	CAIGGTDTEAFF	TGTGCCATCGGTGGGACGGACACTGAAGCTTTCTTT
TRBV27	.	.	TRBJ1-4	CASSLALRLNEKLFF	TGTGCCAGCAGTTTGGCATTGCGACTTAATGAAAAACTGTTTTTT
TRBV29-1	.	.	TRBJ2-2	CSVGIGTHGELFF	TGCAGCGTTGGAATAGGGACACACGGGGAGCTGTTTTTT
TRBV4-3	few	TRBD1	TRBJ2-3	CASSRQGAADTQYF	TGCGCCAGCAGCCGACAGGGAGCGGCAGATACGCAGTATTTT
TRBV4-2	.	.	TRBJ2-5	CASSQALAPGSLYF	TGTGCCAGCAGCCAGGCGCTAGCCCCGGGTTCCCTGTACTTC
TRBV30	.	.	TRBJ1-1	CAYTGVSNTEAFF	TGTGCCTATACCGGGGTTTCGAACACTGAAGCTTTCTTT
TRBV29-1	.	.	TRBJ2-3	CSVEEQIRTDTQYF	TGCAGCGTTGAAGAGCAGATCCGCACAGATACGCAGTATTTT
TRBV27	few	.	TRBJ1-2	CASSFPAISGYTF	TGTGCCAGCAGTTTCCCGGCCATCTCCGGCTACACCTTC
TRBV7-2	few	TRBD1	TRBJ2-7	CASSLWGTGGGLGLEQYF	TGTGCCAGCAGCTTATGGGGGACAGGGGGCGGGCTCGGTTTGGAGCAGTACTTC
TRBV6-5	few	.	TRBJ2-5	CASKAGFKETQYF	TGTGCCAGCAAGGCGGGGTTCAAAGAGACCCAGTACTTC
TRBV7-9	once	.	TRBJ2-7	CASSLAGPGSYEQYF	TGTGCCAGCAGCTTAGCAGGGCCGGGGTCCTACGAGCAGTACTTC
TRBV10-3	few	TRBD1	TRBJ1-5	CAISEGQGNQPQHF	TGTGCCATCAGTGAGGGACAGGGGAATCAGCCCCAGCATTTT
TRBV5-6	few	.	TRBJ1-5	CASSLGTDGNQPQHF	TGTGCCAGCAGCTTGGGGACGGACGGCAATCAGCCCCAGCATTTT
TRBV29-1	.	.	TRBJ2-6	CSVAFERQESGGANVLTF	TGCAGCGTCGCTTTCGAGCGGCAGGAGTCAGGTGGGGCCAACGTCCTGACTTTC
TRBV29-1	.	TRBD1	TRBJ2-2	CSGKTGVKNTGELFF	TGCAGCGGTAAGACAGGGGTCAAGAACACCGGGGAGCTGTTTTTT
TRBV7-2	few	.	TRBJ2-1	CASRGQNEQFF	TGTGCCAGCAGGGGGCAAAATGAGCAGTTCTTC
TRBV6-5	.	.	TRBJ1-2	CASSYSRRSYGYTF	TGTGCCAGCAGTTACTCTAGGAGGTCCTATGGCTACACCTTC
TRBV30	.	TRBD1	TRBJ1-5	CAWSGQGMGNQPQHF	TGTGCCTGGAGTGGACAGGGGATGGGCAATCAGCCCCAGCATTTT
TRBV28	.	TRBD2	TRBJ2-7	CASSSTSGAAYEQYF	TGTGCCAGCAGCTCGACTAGCGGTGCTGCCTACGAGCAGTACTTC
TRBV29-1	.	.	TRBJ2-1	CSVVLDSYNEQFF	TGCAGCGTTGTATTGGACTCCTACAATGAGCAGTTCTTC
TRBV29-1	.	.	TRBJ2-1	CSVDPLANGQFF	TGCAGCGTTGACCCCCTAGCGAACGGGCAGTTCTTC
TRBV29-1	once	TRBD1	TRBJ2-7	CSVVTTGGSEQYF	TGCAGCGTTGTGACTACAGGGGGGAGCGAGCAGTACTTC
TRBV9	.	.	TRBJ2-7	CASSVGIVSSYEQYF	TGTGCCAGCAGCGTTGGAATCGTTAGCTCCTACGAGCAGTACTTC
TRBV7-9	few	.	TRBJ2-6	CASSLASRSGANVLTF	TGTGCCAGCAGCTTAGCGAGCCGCTCTGGGGCCAACGTCCTGACTTTC
TRBV11-2	.	TRBD2	TRBJ2-7	CASSRGLAGTVF	TGTGCCAGCAGCAGGGGACTAGCGGGGACGGTCTTC
TRBV7-9	.	.	TRBJ1-3	CASSLGPDGNTIYF	TGTGCCAGCAGCTTAGGCCCGGACGGAAACACCATATATTTT
TRBV30	once	.	TRBJ2-2	CAWSSPGELFF	TGTGCCTGGAGTTCACCCGGGGAGCTGTTTTTT
TRBV27	.	.	TRBJ2-3	CASSPKGALPDTQYF	TGTGCCAGCAGTCCAAAAGGGGCCCTCCCAGATACGCAGTATTTT
TRBV25-1	few	.	TRBJ1-5	CASSGQGNQPQHF	TGTGCCAGCAGTGGACAGGGCAATCAGCCCCAGCATTTT
TRBV12-5	.	.	TRBJ2-1	CASGLGDEQFF	TGTGCTAGTGGTCTGGGTGATGAGCAGTTCTTC
TRBV27	.	.	TRBJ1-4	CASSREGEKLFF	TGTGCCAGCAGCCGGGAGGGGGAGAAACTGTTTTTT
TRBV27	.	.	TRBJ1-1	CASSLTDGITEAFF	TGTGCCAGCAGTTTAACAGACGGGATCACTGAAGCTTTCTTT
TRBV18	few	.	TRBJ2-6	CASSPSLSWAGANVLTF	TGTGCCAGCTCACCCTCCTTAAGCTGGGCTGGGGCCAACGTCCTGACTTTC
TRBV6-4	.	.	TRBJ2-1	CASSATGPPNEQFF	TGTGCCAGCAGTGCGACGGGACCGCCTAATGAGCAGTTCTTC
TRBV7-9	few	.	TRBJ1-6	CASSPRPQLHSPLHF	TGTGCCAGCAGCCCCCGTCCCCAGCTACATTCACCCCTCCACTTT
TRBV29-1	.	TRBD1	TRBJ1-1	CSLRTGSTEAFF	TGCAGCTTGAGGACAGGGAGTACTGAAGCTTTCTTT
TRBV6-5	.	.	TRBJ2-5	CASSSPLGAQYF	TGTGCCAGCAGCTCCCCTCTGGGAGCCCAGTACTTC